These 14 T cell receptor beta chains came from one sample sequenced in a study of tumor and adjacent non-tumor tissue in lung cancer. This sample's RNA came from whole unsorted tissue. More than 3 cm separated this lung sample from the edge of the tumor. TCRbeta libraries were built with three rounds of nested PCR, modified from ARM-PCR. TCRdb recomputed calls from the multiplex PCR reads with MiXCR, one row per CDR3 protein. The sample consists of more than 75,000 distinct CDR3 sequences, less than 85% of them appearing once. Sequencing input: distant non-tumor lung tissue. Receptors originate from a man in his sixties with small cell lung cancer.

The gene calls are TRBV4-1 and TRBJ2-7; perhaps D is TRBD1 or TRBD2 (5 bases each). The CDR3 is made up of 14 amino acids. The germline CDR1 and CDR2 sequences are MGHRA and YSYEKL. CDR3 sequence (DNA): TGCGCCAGTAGCCCAGTTCGGGGCGACTACGAGCAGTACGTC. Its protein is CASSPVRGDYEQYV.

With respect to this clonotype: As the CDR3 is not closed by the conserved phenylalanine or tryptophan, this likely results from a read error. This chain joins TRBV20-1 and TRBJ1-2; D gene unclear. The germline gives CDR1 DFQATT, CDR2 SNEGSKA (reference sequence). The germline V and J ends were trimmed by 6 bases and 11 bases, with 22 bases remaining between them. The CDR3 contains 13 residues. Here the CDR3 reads CSAAMPQEVGYTL. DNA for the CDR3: TGCAGTGCCGCGATGCCGCAGGAGGTTGGTTACACCCTC.

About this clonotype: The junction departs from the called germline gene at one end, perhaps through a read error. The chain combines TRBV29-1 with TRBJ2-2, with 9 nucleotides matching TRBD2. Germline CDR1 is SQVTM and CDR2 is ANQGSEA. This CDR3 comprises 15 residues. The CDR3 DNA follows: TGCAGCGTTGATGCGGCGGGAGGGTGGACCGGGGTGCTGTTTTTT. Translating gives CSVDAAGGWTGVLFF.

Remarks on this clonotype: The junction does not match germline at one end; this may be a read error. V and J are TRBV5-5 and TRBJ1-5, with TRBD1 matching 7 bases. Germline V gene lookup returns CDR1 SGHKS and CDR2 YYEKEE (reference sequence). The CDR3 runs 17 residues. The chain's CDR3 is CANSLAGDSHSNQPQHF. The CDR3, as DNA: TGTGCCAACAGCTTGGCCGGGGACAGCCATAGCAATCAGCCCCAGCATTTT.

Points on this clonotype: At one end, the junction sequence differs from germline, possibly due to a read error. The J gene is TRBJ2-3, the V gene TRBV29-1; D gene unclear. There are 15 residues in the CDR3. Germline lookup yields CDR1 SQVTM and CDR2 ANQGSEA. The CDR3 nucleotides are TGCAGCGTTGAGCTATCGGCCCATCGCACAGATAAGCAGTATTTT. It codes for CSVELSAHRTDKQYF.

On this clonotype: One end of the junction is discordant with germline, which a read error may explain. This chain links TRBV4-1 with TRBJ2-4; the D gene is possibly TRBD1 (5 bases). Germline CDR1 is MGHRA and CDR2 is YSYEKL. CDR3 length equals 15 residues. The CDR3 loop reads CASSHSRVGKHIQYF. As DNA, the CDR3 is TGTGCCAGCAGCCATAGCAGGGTGGGCAAACACATTCAGTACTTC.

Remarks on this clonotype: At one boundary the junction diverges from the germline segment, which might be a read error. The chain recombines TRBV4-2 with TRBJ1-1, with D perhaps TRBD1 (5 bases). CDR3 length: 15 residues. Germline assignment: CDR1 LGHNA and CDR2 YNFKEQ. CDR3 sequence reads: CTSSPARGRVTEAFF. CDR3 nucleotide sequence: TGTACCAGCAGCCCAGCACGGGGCAGGGTCACTGAAGCTTTCTTT.

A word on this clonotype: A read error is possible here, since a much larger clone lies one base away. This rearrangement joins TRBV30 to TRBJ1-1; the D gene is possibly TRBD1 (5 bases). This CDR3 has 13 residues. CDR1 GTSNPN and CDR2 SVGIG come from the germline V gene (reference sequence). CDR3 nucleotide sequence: TGTGCCTGGAGGGCAGGGATGAACACTCAAGCTTTCTTT. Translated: CAWRAGMNTQAFF.

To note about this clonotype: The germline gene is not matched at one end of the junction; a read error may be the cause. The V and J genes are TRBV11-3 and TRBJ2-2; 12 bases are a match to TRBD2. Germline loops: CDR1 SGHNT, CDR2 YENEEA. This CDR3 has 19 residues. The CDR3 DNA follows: TGTGCCAGCAGTAGTGATGACACGGGACTAGCGGGTCGCACCGGGGGGCTGGTTTTT. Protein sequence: CASSSDDTGLAGRTGGLVF.

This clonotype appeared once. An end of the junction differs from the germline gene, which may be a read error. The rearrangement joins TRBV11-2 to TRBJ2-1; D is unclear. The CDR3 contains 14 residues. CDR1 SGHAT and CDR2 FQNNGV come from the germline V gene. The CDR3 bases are TGTGGCAGCAGCTTACATGGTTCCTACAATGAGCAGTTATTC. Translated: CGSSLHGSYNEQLF.

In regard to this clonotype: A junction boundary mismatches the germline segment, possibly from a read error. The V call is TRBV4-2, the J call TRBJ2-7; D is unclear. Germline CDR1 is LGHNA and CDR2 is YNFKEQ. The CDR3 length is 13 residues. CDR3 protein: CASSQGKSFEQYF. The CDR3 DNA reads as TGTGCCAGCAGCCAGGGCAAATCCTTCGAGCAGTACTTC.

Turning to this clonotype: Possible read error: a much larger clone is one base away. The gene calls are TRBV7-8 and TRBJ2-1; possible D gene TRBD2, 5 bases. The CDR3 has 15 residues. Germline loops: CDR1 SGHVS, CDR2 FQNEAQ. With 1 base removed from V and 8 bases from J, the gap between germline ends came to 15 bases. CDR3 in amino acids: CASSLELVGVYEQFF. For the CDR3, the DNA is TGTGCCAGCAGCTTAGAACTAGTGGGAGTATATGAGCAGTTCTTC.

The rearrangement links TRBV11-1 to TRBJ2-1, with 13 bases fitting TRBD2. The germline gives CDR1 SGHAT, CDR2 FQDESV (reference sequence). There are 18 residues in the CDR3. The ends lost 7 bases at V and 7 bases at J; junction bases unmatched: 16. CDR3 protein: CASNSEARTSGSCNEQFF. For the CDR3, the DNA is TGTGCCAGCAACTCAGAAGCGAGGACTAGCGGGAGTTGTAATGAGCAGTTCTTC.

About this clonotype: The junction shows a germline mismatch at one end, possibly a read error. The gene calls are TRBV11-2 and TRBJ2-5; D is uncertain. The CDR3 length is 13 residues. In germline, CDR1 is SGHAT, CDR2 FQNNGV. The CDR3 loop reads CASRLGTKETQYF. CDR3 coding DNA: TGTGCCAGCAGGTTAGGAACCAAAGAGACTCAGTACTTC.